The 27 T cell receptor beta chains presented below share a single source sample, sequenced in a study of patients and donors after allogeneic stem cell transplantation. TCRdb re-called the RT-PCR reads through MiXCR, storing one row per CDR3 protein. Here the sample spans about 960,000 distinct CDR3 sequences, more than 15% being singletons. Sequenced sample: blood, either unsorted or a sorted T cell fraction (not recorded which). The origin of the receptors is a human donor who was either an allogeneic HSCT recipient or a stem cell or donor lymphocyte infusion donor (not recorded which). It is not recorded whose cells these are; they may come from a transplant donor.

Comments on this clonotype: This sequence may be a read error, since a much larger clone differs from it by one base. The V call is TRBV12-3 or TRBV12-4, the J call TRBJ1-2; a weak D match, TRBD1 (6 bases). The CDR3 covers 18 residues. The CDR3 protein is CTSSSPGTLNSKNYGYTF. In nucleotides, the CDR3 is TGTACCAGCAGTTCCCCCGGGACACTAAACTCGAAGAACTATGGCTACACCTTC.

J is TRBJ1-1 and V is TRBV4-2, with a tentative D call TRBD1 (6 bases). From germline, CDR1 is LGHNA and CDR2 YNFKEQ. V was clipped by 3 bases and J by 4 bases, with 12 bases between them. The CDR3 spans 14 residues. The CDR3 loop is CASSQDRLRTEAFF. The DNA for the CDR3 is TGTGCCAGCAGCCAGGACAGATTGCGCACTGAAGCTTTCTTT.

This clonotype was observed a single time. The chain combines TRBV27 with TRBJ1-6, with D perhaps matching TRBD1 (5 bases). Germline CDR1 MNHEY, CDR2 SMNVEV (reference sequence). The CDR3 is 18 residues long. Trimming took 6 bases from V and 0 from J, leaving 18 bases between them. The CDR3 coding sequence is TGTGCCAGCAGCCCACCCCGGGACTCGAGCTCCTATAATTCACCCCTCCACTTT. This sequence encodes CASSPPRDSSSYNSPLHF.

CDR3 in amino acids: CAWRDSNSPLHF. The CDR3 DNA reads as TGTGCCTGGAGGGACAGTAATTCACCCCTCCACTTT. V is TRBV30 and J is TRBJ1-6; TRBD1 might be the D (6 bases). This CDR3 comprises 12 residues. Trimming cost V 3 bases and J 6 bases, with 6 bases left between them. Per the germline V gene, CDR1 is GTSNPN and CDR2 is SVGIG (reference sequence).

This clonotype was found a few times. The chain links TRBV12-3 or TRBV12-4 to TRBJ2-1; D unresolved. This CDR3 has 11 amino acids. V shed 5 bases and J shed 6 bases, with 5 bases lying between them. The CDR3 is CASSEVNEQFF. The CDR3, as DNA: TGTGCCAGCAGTGAAGTCAATGAGCAGTTCTTC.

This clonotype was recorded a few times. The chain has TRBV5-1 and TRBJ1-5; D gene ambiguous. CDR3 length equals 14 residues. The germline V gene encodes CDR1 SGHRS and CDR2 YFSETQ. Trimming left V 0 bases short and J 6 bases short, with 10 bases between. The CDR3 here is CASSLEGRGQPQHF. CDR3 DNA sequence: TGCGCCAGCAGCTTGGAAGGTCGGGGTCAGCCCCAGCATTTT.

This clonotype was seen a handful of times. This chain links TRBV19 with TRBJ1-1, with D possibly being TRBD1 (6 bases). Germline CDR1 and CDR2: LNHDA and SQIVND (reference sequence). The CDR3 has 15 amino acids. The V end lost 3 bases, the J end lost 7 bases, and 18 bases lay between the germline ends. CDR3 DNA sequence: TGTGCCAGTAGTATCAGTGGCAGGGGAGAGGGTGAAGCTTTCTTT. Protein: CASSISGRGEGEAFF.

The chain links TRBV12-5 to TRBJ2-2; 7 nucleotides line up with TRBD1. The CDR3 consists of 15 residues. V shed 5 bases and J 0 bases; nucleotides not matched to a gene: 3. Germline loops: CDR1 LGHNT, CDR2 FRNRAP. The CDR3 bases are TGTGCTAGTGGTGAAGGGACAGCGAACACCGGGGAGCTGTTTTTT. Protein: CASGEGTANTGELFF.

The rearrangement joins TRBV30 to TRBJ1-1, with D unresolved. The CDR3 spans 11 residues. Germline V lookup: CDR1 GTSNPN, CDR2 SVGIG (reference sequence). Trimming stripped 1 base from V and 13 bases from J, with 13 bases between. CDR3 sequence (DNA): TGTGCCTGGAGTGAGAAACAGAGCGATTTCTTT. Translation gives CAWSEKQSDFF.

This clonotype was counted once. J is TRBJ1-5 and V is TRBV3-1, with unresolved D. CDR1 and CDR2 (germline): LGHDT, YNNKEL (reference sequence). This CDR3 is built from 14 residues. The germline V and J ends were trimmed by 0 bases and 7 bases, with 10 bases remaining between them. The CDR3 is CASSQDKSRQPQHF. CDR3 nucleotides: TGTGCCAGCAGCCAAGATAAGAGTCGACAGCCCCAGCATTTT.

The CDR3 bases are TGTGCCAGCAGCCAAAACCGGGATAGCAATCAGCCCCAGCATTTT. As protein: CASSQNRDSNQPQHF. The chain joins TRBV12-3 or TRBV12-4 to TRBJ1-5; no reliable D call. V lost 6 bases, J lost 0 bases, and 12 bases lay in between. The CDR3 extends over 15 amino acids.

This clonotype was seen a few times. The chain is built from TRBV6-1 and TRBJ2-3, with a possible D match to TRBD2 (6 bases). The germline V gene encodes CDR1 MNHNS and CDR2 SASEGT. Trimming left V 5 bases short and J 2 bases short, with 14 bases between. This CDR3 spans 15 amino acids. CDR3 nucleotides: TGTGCCAGCAGTCCCCTAGCGAGCCTCACAGATACGCAGTATTTT. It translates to CASSPLASLTDTQYF.

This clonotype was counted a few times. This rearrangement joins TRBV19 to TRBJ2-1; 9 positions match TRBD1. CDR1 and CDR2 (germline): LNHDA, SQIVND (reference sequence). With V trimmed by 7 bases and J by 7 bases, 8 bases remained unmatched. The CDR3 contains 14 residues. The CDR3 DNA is TGTGCCAGTAACTCGGGACAGGGTATTAATGAGCAGTTCTTC. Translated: CASNSGQGINEQFF.

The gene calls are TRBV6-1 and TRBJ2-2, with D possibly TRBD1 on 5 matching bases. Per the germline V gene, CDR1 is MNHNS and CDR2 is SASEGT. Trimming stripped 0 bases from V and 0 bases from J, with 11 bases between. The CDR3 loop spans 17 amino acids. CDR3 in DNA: TGTGCCAGCAGTGAAGCGACCAGGGCTACGAACACCGGGGAGCTGTTTTTT. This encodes CASSEATRATNTGELFF.

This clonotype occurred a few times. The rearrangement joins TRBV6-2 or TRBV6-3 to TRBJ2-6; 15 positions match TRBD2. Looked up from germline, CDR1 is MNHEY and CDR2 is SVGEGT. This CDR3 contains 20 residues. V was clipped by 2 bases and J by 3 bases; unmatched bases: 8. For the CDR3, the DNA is TGTGCCAGCAGTTACCCCAGGACTAGCGGGAGGGCCCTTGGGGCCAACGTCCTGACTTTC. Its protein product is CASSYPRTSGRALGANVLTF.

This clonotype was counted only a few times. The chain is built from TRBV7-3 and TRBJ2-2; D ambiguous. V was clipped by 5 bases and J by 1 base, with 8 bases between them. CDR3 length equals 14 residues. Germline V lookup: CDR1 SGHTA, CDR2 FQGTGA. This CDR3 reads CASSLEWNTGELFF. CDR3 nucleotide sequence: TGTGCCAGCAGCCTTGAGTGGAACACCGGGGAGCTGTTTTTT.

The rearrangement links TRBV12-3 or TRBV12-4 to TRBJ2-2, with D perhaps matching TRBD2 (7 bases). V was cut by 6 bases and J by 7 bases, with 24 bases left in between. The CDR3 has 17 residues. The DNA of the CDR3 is TGTGCCAGCAGCTTCTTCGAGGGGGGGTTCTTCAACGGGGAGCTGTTTTTT. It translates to CASSFFEGGFFNGELFF.

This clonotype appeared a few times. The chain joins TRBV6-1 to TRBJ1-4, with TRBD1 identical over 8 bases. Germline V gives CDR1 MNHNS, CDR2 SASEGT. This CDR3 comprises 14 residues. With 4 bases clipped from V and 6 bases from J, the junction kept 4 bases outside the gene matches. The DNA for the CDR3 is TGTGCCAGCAGTGCCGCAGGGGGCTATGAAAAACTGTTTTTT. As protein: CASSAAGGYEKLFF.

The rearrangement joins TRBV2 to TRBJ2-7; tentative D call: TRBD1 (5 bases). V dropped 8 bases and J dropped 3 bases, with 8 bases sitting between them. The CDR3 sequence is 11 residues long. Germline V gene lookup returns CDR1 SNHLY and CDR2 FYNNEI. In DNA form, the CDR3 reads TGTGCCAGCGGGGCCCTCTACGAGCAGTACTTC. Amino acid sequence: CASGALYEQYF. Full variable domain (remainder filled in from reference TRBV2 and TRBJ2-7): EPEVTQTPSHQVTQMGQEVILRCVPISNHLYFYWYRQILGQKVEFLVSFYNNEISEKSEIFDDQFSVERPDGSNFTLKIRSTKLEDSAMYFCASGALYEQYFGPGTRLTVT.

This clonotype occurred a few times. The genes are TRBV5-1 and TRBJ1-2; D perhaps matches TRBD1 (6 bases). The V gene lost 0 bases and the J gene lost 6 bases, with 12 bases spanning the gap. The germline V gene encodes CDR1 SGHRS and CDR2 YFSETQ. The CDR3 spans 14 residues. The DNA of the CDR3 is TGCGCCAGCAGCTTGGAGGCAGGGGTTAATGGCTACACCTTC. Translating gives CASSLEAGVNGYTF.

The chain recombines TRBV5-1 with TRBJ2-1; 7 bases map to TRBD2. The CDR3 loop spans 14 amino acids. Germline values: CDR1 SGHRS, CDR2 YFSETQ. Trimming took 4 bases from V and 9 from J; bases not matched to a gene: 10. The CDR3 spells CASSPGLDSAEQFF. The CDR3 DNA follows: TGCGCCAGCAGCCCTGGACTAGATTCTGCTGAGCAGTTCTTC.

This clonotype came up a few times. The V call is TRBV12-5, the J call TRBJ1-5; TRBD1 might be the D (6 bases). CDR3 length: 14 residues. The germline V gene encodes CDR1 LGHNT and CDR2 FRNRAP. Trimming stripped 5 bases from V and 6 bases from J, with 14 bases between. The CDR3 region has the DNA TGTGCTAGTGGTGCTGGACAGAGGGGTCAGCCCCAGCATTTT. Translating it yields CASGAGQRGQPQHF.

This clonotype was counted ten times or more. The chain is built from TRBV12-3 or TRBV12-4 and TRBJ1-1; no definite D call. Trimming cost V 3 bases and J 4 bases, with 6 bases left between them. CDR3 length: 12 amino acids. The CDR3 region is CASSFGPTEAFF. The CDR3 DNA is TGTGCCAGCAGTTTCGGGCCCACTGAAGCTTTCTTT.

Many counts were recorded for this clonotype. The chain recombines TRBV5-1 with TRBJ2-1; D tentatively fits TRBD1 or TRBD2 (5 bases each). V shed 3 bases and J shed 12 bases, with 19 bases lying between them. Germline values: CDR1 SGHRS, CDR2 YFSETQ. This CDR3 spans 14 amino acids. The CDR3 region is CASSSGTYPLGQFF. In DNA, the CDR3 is TGCGCCAGCAGCTCCGGGACCTACCCTCTGGGGCAGTTCTTC.

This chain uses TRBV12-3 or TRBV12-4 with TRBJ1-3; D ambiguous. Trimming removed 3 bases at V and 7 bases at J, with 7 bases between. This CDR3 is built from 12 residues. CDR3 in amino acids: CASSFKRNTIYF. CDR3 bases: TGTGCCAGCAGTTTTAAAAGGAACACCATATATTTT.

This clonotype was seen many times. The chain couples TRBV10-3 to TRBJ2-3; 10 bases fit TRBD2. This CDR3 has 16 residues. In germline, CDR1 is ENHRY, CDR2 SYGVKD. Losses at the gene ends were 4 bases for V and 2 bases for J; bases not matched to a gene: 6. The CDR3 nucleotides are TGTGCCATCAGTGCCCTAGCGGGAGCGAACACAGATACGCAGTATTTT. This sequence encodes CAISALAGANTDTQYF.

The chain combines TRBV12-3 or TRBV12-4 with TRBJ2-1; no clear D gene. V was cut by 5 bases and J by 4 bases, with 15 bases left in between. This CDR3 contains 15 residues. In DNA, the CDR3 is TGTGCCAGCAGTCTGACACCTGCCCCTTACAATGAGCAGTTCTTC. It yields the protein CASSLTPAPYNEQFF.